One T cell receptor (beta chain) is described in this entry. What it recognizes is unknown. This entry is derived from a study of T cell responses to AZD1222 COVID-19 vaccine. At the level of the study: The analysis combined second doses at about 4 or about 12 weeks.

TCRdb keeps only in-frame clones here, not all; method: immunoSEQ multiplex PCR. The sample includes nearly 110,000 clones, roughly nine tenths of them seen just once. Losses at the gene ends were 0 bases for V and 4 bases for J; bases not matched to a gene: 4. Germline lookup yields CDR1 LNHDA and CDR2 SQIVND (reference sequence). This CDR3 spans 15 amino acids. Study-wide findings and caveats: Mostly white British, mostly female donors; authors suggested clonal diversity may be underestimated. An increase in Spike-specific TCR breadth and depth was observed after two AZD1222 doses.

The chain uses TRBV19 and TRBJ2-7, with 9 bases that match TRBD2. The origin of this receptor is an adult in good health. The starting material was peripheral blood, obtained on day 0 of AZD1222 vaccination. The chain's CDR3 is CASSIDAGGSYEQYF. CDR3 DNA sequence: TGTGCCAGTAGTATAGACGCGGGAGGGAGTTACGAGCAGTACTTC.